This entry is about one T cell receptor beta chain. Antigen unknown. The entry originates in a study of graft-versus-host responses after intestinal transplantation. For the study at large: Grafts that recipients had were multivisceral, liver-intestinal, or isolated intestinal transplants. Anti-thymocyte globulin induction was given to all recipients, followed by tacrolimus and steroids for three to four years.

Measured with immunoSEQ multiplex PCR; TCRdb has only the in-frame clones, and not every one. The table shows 45,000 to 50,000 clones, with about nine tenths occurring only once. General study results and limits: Analysis identified GvH clones in recipient marrow, with some appearing first in ileum or blood. Some patients had graft-donor T cell macrochimerism. In their allografts, the ratios of graft-versus-host to host-versus-graft T cell clones were high.

Trimming took off 3 bases at V and 4 bases at J, with 13 bases between the two ends. The germline V gene has CDR1 GTSNPN and CDR2 SVGIG (reference sequence). This CDR3 region has 14 residues. The TCR comes from a human donor who was the organ donor for an intestinal transplant. The chain carries TRBV30 and TRBJ2-1; D possibly uses TRBD1 or TRBD2 (5 bases each). This material consisted of unstimulated CD4+ T cells sorted from spleen or lymph node cells, taken before transplant. CDR3 amino acids: CAWRTGTLYNEQFF. The CDR3 DNA is TGTGCCTGGAGAACCGGGACGCTATACAATGAGCAGTTCTTC.